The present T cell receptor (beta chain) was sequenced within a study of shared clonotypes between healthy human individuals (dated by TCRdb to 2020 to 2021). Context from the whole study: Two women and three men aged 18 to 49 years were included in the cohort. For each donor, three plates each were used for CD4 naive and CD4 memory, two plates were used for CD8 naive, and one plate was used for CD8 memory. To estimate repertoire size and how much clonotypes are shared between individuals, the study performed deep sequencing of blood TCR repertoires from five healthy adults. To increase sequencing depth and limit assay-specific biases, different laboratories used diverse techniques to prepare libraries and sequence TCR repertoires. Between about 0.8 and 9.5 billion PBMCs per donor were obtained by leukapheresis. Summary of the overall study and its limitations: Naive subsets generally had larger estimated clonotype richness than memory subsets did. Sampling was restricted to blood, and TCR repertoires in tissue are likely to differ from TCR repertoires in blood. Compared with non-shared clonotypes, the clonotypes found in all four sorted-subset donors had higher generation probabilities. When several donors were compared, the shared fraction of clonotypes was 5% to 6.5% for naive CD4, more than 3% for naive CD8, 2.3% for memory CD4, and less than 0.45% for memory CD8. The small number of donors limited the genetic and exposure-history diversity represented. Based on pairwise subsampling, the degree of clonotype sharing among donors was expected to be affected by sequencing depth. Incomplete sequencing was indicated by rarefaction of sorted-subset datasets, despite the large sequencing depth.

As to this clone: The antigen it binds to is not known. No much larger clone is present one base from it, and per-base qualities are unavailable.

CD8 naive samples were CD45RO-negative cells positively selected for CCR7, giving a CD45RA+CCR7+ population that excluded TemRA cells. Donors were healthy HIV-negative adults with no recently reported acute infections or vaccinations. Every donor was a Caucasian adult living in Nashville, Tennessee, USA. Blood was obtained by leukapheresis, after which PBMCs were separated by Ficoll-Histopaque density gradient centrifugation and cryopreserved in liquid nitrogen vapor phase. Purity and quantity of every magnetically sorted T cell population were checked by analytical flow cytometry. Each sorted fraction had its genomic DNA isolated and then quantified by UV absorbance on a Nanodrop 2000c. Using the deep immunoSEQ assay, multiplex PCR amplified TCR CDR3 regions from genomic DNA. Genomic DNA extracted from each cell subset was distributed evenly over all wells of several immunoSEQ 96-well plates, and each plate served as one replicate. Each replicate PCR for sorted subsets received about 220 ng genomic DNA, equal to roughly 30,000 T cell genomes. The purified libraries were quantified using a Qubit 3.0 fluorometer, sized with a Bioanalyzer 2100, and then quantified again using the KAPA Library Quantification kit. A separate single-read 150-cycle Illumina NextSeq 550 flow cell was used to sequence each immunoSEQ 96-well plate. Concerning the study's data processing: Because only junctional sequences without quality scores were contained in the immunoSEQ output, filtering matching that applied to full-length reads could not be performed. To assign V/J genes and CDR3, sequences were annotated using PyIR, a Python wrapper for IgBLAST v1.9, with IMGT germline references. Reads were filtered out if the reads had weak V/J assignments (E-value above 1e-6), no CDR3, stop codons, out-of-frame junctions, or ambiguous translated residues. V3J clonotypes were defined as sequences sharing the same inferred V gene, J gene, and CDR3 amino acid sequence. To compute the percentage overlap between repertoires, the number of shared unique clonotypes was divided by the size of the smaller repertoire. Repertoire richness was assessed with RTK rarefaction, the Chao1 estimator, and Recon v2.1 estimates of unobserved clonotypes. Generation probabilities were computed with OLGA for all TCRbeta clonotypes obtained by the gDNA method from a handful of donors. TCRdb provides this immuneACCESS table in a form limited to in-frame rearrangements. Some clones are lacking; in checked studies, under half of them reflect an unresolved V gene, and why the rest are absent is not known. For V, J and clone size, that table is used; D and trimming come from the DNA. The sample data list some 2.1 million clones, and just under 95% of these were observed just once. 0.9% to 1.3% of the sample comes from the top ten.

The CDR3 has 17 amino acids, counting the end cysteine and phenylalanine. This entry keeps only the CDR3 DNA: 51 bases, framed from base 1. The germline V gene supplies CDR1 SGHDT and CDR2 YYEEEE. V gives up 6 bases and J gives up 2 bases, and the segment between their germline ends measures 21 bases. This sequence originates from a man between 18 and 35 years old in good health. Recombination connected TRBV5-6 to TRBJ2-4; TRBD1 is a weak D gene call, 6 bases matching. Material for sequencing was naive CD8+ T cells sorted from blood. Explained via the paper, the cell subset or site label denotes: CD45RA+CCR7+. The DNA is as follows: TGTGCCAGCATCCGCTCCGGGGACATCGAGACCAAAAACATTCAGTACTTC. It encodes CASIRSGDIETKNIQYF.